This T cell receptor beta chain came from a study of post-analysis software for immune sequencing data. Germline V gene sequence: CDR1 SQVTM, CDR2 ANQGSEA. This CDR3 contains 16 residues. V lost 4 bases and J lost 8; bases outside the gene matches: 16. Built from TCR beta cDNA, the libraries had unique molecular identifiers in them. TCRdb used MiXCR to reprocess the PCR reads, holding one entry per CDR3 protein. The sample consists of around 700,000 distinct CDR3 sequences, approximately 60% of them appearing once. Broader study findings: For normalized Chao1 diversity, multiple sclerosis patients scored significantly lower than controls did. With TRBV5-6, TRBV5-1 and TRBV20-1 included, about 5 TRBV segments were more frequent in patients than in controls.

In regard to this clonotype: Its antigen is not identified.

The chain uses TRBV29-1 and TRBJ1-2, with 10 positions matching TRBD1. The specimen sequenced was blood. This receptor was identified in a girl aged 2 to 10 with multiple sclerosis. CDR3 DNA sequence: TGCAGCGTTGGATTTTCACCGGGACAGGGGTTGGTGGGCTACACCTTC. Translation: CSVGFSPGQGLVGYTF.